Following are 27 T cell receptor beta chains from one sample sequenced in a study of blood T cell repertoires in COVID-19. Profiling relied on immunoSEQ multiplex PCR, and the TCRdb table lists in-frame clones only, not all of them. The profile covers roughly 190,000 clones, with approximately 90% appearing a single time and approximately 4.4% taken by the ten largest. Source material: peripheral blood. All receptors derive from a human donor in a cohort sampled during active COVID-19.

V is TRBV5-4 and J is TRBJ1-3; the D is unclear. Germline V gene sequence: CDR1 SGHNT, CDR2 YYREEE (reference sequence). The germline V and J ends were trimmed by 7 bases and 4 bases, with 12 bases remaining between them. The CDR3 is made up of 13 amino acids. This CDR3 is CASGRDAGNTIYF. The CDR3 nucleotides read TGTGCCAGCGGGAGGGATGCCGGAAACACCATATATTTT. The variable domain in full, completed from reference TRBV5-4 and TRBJ1-3, reads ETGVTQSPTHLIKTRGQQVTLRCSSQSGHNTVSWYQQALGQGPQFIFQYYREEENGRGNFPPRFSGLQFPNYSSELNVNALELDDSALYLCASGRDAGNTIYFGEGSWLTVV.

J is TRBJ2-7 and V is TRBV5-6; a possible D gene is TRBD2 (5 bases). The CDR3 extends over 12 amino acids. The germline V gene has CDR1 SGHDT and CDR2 YYEEEE. Deletions cut 2 bases from V and 7 bases from J, with 10 bases between. The CDR3 sequence is CASSFFSGEQYF. CDR3 nucleotide sequence: TGTGCCAGCAGCTTCTTTTCGGGAGAGCAGTACTTC.

V usage is TRBV2 and J usage is TRBJ1-1, with D perhaps TRBD1 (6 bases). The length of the CDR3 is 15 residues. Germline V gene sequence: CDR1 SNHLY, CDR2 FYNNEI. V was pared by 7 bases and J by 1 base, with 16 bases between. CDR3 sequence reads: CASNNGQPGNTEAFF. In nucleotides, the CDR3 is TGTGCCAGCAATAACGGACAGCCAGGGAACACTGAAGCTTTCTTT.

This rearrangement joins TRBV18 to TRBJ2-3, with 11 bases matching TRBD2. Germline V gene data show CDR1 as KGHSH and CDR2 as LQKENI. V was pared by 6 bases and J by 1 base, with 6 bases of the junction left unmatched. The CDR3 has 16 amino acids. The CDR3 here is CASSRTSGRGTDTQYF. The CDR3, as DNA: TGTGCCAGCTCGCGGACTAGCGGGCGGGGCACAGATACGCAGTATTTT.

This chain joins TRBV6-5 and TRBJ2-7; 9 nucleotides match TRBD1. The CDR3 totals 14 residues. The J segment lost 2 bases and the V segment lost 5 bases, leaving 4 bases of the junction unmatched. Germline CDR1 is MNHEY and CDR2 is SVGAGI. The CDR3 nucleotides are TGTGCCAGCAGTCCGACAGGGGGTCCCTACGAGCAGTACTTC. Amino acid sequence: CASSPTGGPYEQYF.

The V call is TRBV7-9, the J call TRBJ2-5; TRBD1 matches at 8 bases. Germline V lookup: CDR1 SEHNR, CDR2 FQNEAQ (reference sequence). Trimming took 3 bases from V and 1 from J; bases not matched to a gene: 4. CDR3 size: 15 residues. The CDR3 nucleotides read TGTGCCAGCAGCTTGTTCGGGACAGGCCAAGAGACCCAGTACTTC. Its translation: CASSLFGTGQETQYF.

The V gene is TRBV29-1, the J gene TRBJ2-7; TRBD2 is a possible D gene (5 bases). Germline-derived CDR1 and CDR2 are SQVTM and ANQGSEA. Trimming cost V 1 base and J 3 bases, with 13 bases left between them. CDR3 length equals 14 residues. The CDR3 protein is CSVEGVAGDYEQYF. The CDR3 DNA follows: TGCAGCGTTGAAGGGGTCGCCGGGGACTACGAGCAGTACTTC.

The genes are TRBV20-1 and TRBJ2-4, with D hard to call. The V gene's germline CDR1 is DFQATT and CDR2 SNEGSKA (reference sequence). There are 11 residues in the CDR3. V lost 1 base, J lost 5 bases, and 3 bases lay in between. CDR3 in DNA: TGCAGTGCTAGAGTAGAAAACATTCAGTACTTC. Protein: CSARVENIQYF.

The chain joins TRBV19 to TRBJ1-4; 7 bases agree with TRBD1. The CDR3 has 17 amino acids. Germline V gene lookup returns CDR1 LNHDA and CDR2 SQIVND (reference sequence). Unmatched junction bases numbered 11, after V lost 5 bases and J lost 2 bases. The CDR3 loop is CASSHDREGHTNEKLFF. CDR3 DNA: TGTGCCAGTAGTCACGACAGGGAAGGCCACACTAATGAAAAACTGTTTTTT. The whole variable domain, remainder taken from reference TRBV19 and TRBJ1-4, is DGGITQSPKYLFRKEGQNVTLSCEQNLNHDAMYWYRQDPGQGLRLIYYSQIVNDFQKGDIAEGYSVSREKKESFPLTVTSAQKNPTAFYLCASSHDREGHTNEKLFFGSGTQLSVL.

The rearrangement uses TRBV7-9 and TRBJ2-7, with 7 positions matching TRBD1. Germline CDR1 and CDR2: SEHNR and FQNEAQ (reference sequence). V was pared by 0 bases and J by 1 base, with 6 bases of the junction left unmatched. This CDR3 is built from 16 residues. The CDR3 sequence is CASSLATGVLSYEQYF. The CDR3 nucleotides are TGTGCCAGCAGCTTAGCAACAGGGGTACTTTCCTACGAGCAGTACTTC.

This sequence joins TRBV12-3 or TRBV12-4 and TRBJ2-2; no clear D. Trimming left V 0 bases short and J 7 bases short, with 6 bases between. The CDR3 runs to 13 residues. The CDR3: CASSLAAFGELFF. The CDR3 coding sequence is TGTGCCAGCAGTTTAGCGGCTTTCGGGGAGCTGTTTTTT.

The chain employs TRBV5-5 and TRBJ2-7, with 12 bases aligning to TRBD2. Germline V gene sequence: CDR1 SGHKS, CDR2 YYEKEE (reference sequence). V lost 4 bases to trimming and J lost 3 bases; unmatched junction nucleotides: 5. This CDR3 comprises 15 residues. CDR3 in DNA: TGTGCCAGCAGCCGCCGGACTAGCGGGGACTACGAGCAGTACTTC. Translating it yields CASSRRTSGDYEQYF. Using reference TRBV5-5 and TRBJ2-7 for the parts outside the CDR3, the full variable domain is DAGVTQSPTHLIKTRGQQVTLRCSPISGHKSVSWYQQVLGQGPQFIFQYYEKEERGRGNFPDRFSARQFPNYSSELNVNALLLGDSALYLCASSRRTSGDYEQYFGPGTRLTVT.

J is TRBJ2-5 and V is TRBV4-3; 7 bases fit TRBD1. The CDR3 is 17 residues long. CDR1 is LGHNA, CDR2 YSLEER, per germline. With 0 bases clipped from V and 0 bases from J, the junction kept 7 bases outside the gene matches. CDR3: CASSQDSSDRYQETQYF. The DNA of the CDR3 is TGCGCCAGCAGCCAAGACTCCTCGGACAGGTACCAAGAGACCCAGTACTTC.

This sequence joins TRBV5-6 and TRBJ2-5; 7 bases line up with TRBD2. The CDR3 runs to 13 residues. Unmatched junction bases numbered 8, after V lost 7 bases and J lost 5 bases. Germline values: CDR1 SGHDT, CDR2 YYEEEE. The CDR3 here is CASSEVGGETQYF. The CDR3 DNA is TGTGCCAGCTCAGAAGTGGGGGGGGAGACCCAGTACTTC. The whole variable domain, remainder taken from reference TRBV5-6 and TRBJ2-5, is DAGVTQSPTHLIKTRGQQVTLRCSPKSGHDTVSWYQQALGQGPQFIFQYYEEEERQRGNFPDRFSGHQFPNYSSELNVNALLLGDSALYLCASSEVGGETQYFGPGTRLLVL.

This chain links TRBV4-3 with TRBJ2-2, with unresolved D. The V gene's germline CDR1 is LGHNA and CDR2 YSLEER. V lost 1 base, J lost 5 bases, and 8 bases lay in between. The CDR3 consists of 14 residues. In nucleotides, the CDR3 is TGCGCCAGCAGCCAAGGTTCACAAACCGGGGAGCTGTTTTTT. Its protein product is CASSQGSQTGELFF.

The CDR3 loop reads CASSPLGGDTQYF. The CDR3 nucleotides are TGTGCCAGCAGTCCCCTGGGGGGAGATACGCAGTATTTT. V usage is TRBV27 and J usage is TRBJ2-3, with D maybe TRBD2 (6 bases). CDR3 length equals 13 residues. V lost 5 bases to trimming and J lost 5 bases, with 11 bases between them. Germline-derived CDR1 and CDR2 are MNHEY and SMNVEV (reference sequence).

The V gene is TRBV29-1, the J gene TRBJ2-2; tentatively, D is TRBD1 (6 bases). V lost 7 bases, J lost 1 base, and 10 bases lay in between. The germline CDR1 and CDR2 sequences are SQVTM and ANQGSEA. The CDR3 consists of 13 residues. The chain's CDR3 is CSGWGQNTGELFF. In nucleotides, the CDR3 is TGCAGCGGTTGGGGACAGAACACCGGGGAGCTGTTTTTT.

This rearrangement joins TRBV5-4 to TRBJ2-1; the match to TRBD2 covers 10 bases. This CDR3 is built from 16 residues. V dropped 2 bases and J dropped 6; count of bases not matched to a gene: 8. Germline CDR1 is SGHNT and CDR2 is YYREEE (reference sequence). Here the CDR3 DNA reads TGTGCCAGCAGCTTAGCGGGAGGGCCAGTGTTCAATGAGCAGTTCTTC. Its protein is CASSLAGGPVFNEQFF.

For the CDR3, the DNA is TGTGCCAGCAGAAGGGCGGGCTACGAGCAGTACTTC. Its protein product is CASRRAGYEQYF. The V gene is TRBV2, the J gene TRBJ2-7; D perhaps matches TRBD2 (5 bases). The CDR3 loop spans 12 amino acids. V lost 6 bases and J lost 3, with 9 bases in between. The germline gives CDR1 SNHLY, CDR2 FYNNEI.

V and J are TRBV6-2 or TRBV6-3 and TRBJ1-1, with 8 positions matching TRBD1. Germline V gene data show CDR1 as MNHEY and CDR2 as SVGEGT. V was clipped by 5 bases and J by 4 bases; unmatched bases: 12. This CDR3 has 16 residues. The CDR3 reads CASSTGTGGIGTEAFF. CDR3 nucleotide sequence: TGTGCCAGCAGTACCGGGACAGGCGGTATTGGCACTGAAGCTTTCTTT.

V usage is TRBV7-2 and J usage is TRBJ1-5; D gene unclear. Germline loops: CDR1 SGHTA, CDR2 FQGNSA. V was trimmed by 2 bases and J by 0 bases, leaving 5 bases between them. The CDR3 has 14 residues. The CDR3 loop is CASSLFFSNQPQHF. As DNA, the CDR3 is TGTGCCAGCAGCTTATTCTTTAGCAATCAGCCCCAGCATTTT.

V and J are TRBV9 and TRBJ2-7; D possibly corresponds to TRBD2 (5 bases). The CDR3 spans 15 residues. V was pared by 4 bases and J by 0 bases, with 14 bases between. CDR1 SGDLS and CDR2 YYNGEE come from the germline V gene. In DNA, the CDR3 is TGTGCCAGCAGCCCGGCGGGCCGGAGCTCCTACGAGCAGTACTTC. Its protein product is CASSPAGRSSYEQYF.

The chain carries TRBV9 and TRBJ2-3, with TRBD2 as a possible D gene (6 bases). Trimming shortened V by 4 bases and J by 0 bases, and 12 bases separated the two germline ends. The CDR3 runs to 15 residues. In germline, CDR1 is SGDLS, CDR2 YYNGEE. The CDR3 sequence: CASSRRGTSTDTQYF. In nucleotides, the CDR3 is TGTGCCAGCAGCAGACGGGGGACTAGCACAGATACGCAGTATTTT.

The chain joins TRBV5-5 to TRBJ2-6; 8 positions match TRBD1. The CDR3 loop spans 18 amino acids. Per the germline V gene, CDR1 is SGHKS and CDR2 is YYEKEE (reference sequence). The V segment lost 4 bases and the J segment 0 bases; nucleotides outside the gene matches: 9. In DNA form, the CDR3 reads TGTGCCAGCAGCCAGGACAGGGTATTACGCTCTGGGGCCAACGTCCTGACTTTC. Encoded protein: CASSQDRVLRSGANVLTF.

This clone was detected only once. The same CDR3 is also encoded by other DNA sequences in this sample. The chain joins TRBV12-3 or TRBV12-4 to TRBJ2-7, with D tentatively TRBD2 (6 bases). This CDR3 region has 12 residues. V was trimmed by 3 bases and J by 3 bases, leaving 6 bases between them. Here the CDR3 reads CASSFGSYEQYF. The CDR3 coding sequence is TGTGCCAGCAGTTTCGGGAGCTACGAGCAGTACTTC.

This clone has only a few counts. V is TRBV27 and J is TRBJ1-1, with TRBD1 matching 9 bases. From germline, CDR1 is MNHEY and CDR2 SMNVEV (reference sequence). The CDR3 is made up of 18 amino acids. Trimming removed 0 bases from V and 0 bases from J; junction bases left unmatched: 8. In DNA form, the CDR3 reads TGTGCCAGCAGTTTATCGCCGGGACAGGGAGGCCTGAACACTGAAGCTTTCTTT. This translates into CASSLSPGQGGLNTEAFF.

This clone was found many times. The V and J genes are TRBV6-1 and TRBJ1-6; tentatively, D is TRBD1 (5 bases). CDR1 and CDR2 (germline): MNHNS, SASEGT. The CDR3 consists of 18 residues. The V end lost 3 bases, the J end lost 10 bases, and 25 bases lay between the germline ends. The CDR3 nucleotides read TGTGCCAGCAGTGAGCCAGGGAGGCCGAGAATTGGGGAGTCACCCCTCCACTTT. Protein sequence: CASSEPGRPRIGESPLHF.